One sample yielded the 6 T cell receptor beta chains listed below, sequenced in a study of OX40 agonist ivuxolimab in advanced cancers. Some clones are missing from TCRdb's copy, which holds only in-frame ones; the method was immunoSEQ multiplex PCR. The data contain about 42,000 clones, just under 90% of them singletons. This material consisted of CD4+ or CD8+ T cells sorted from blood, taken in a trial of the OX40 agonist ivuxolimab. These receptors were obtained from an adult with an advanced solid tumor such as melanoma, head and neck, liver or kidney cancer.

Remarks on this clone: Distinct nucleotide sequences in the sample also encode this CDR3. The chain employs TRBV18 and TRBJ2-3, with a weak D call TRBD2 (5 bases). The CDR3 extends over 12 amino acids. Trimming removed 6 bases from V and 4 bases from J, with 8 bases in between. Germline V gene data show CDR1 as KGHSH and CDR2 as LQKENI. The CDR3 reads CASSPRADTQYF. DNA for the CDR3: TGTGCCAGCTCTCCGCGGGCAGATACGCAGTATTTT.

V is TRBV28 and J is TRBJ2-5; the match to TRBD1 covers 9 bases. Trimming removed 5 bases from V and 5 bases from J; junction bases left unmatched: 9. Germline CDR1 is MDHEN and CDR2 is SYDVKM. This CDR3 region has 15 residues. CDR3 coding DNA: TGTGCCAGCAGTCCTAAAGTCGACAGGGGGGAGACCCAGTACTTC. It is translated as CASSPKVDRGETQYF.

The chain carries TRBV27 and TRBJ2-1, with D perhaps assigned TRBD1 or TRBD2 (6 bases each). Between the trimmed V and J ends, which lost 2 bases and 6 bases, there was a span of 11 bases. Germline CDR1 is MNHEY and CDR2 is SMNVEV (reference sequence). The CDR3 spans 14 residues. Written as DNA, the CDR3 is TGTGCCAGCAGTTTAGGGGGGCTGTTCAATGAGCAGTTCTTC. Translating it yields CASSLGGLFNEQFF.

CDR3 residues: CSVSKGRKYEQYF. The CDR3 DNA reads as TGCAGCGTGTCGAAAGGGCGAAAATACGAGCAGTACTTC. The V and J genes are TRBV29-1 and TRBJ2-7; D unresolved. Trimming stripped 6 bases from V and 4 bases from J, with 16 bases between. The CDR3 has 13 residues. From germline, CDR1 is SQVTM and CDR2 ANQGSEA.

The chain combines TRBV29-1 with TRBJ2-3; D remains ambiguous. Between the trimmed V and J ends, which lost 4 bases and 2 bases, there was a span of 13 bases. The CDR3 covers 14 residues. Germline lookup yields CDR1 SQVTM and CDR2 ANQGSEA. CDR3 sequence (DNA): TGCAGCGTTGCGGGCCAAACAACCACAGATACGCAGTATTTT. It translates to CSVAGQTTTDTQYF.

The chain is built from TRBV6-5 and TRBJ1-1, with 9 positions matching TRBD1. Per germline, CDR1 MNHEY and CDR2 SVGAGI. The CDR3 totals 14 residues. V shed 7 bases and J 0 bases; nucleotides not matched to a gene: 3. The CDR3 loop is CASNRDRVNTEAFF. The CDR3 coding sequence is TGTGCCAGCAACAGGGACAGGGTGAACACTGAAGCTTTCTTT.